This T cell receptor beta chain originates from a study of vaccination and CD4 T cells after COVID-19. This CDR3 is built from 12 residues. Germline assignment: CDR1 DFQATT and CDR2 SNEGSKA (reference sequence). Trimming took off 6 bases at V and 0 bases at J, with 8 bases between the two ends. Cultured CD4+ T cells had their DNA profiled by the Oncomine TCR Beta short-read assay. CD4+ T cells were cultured, and genomic DNA was extracted from them. From the PCR reads, TCRdb called clonotypes with MiXCR, one entry per CDR3 protein. This repertoire shows approximately 20,000 distinct CDR3 sequences, 42% found once; its top ten account for approximately 26%. Worth noting for this clonotype: Its antigen is unidentified.

Regarding treatment: roughly 10-day PBMC culture with coronavirus spike peptide pools or control peptides (ViraFEST assay). Culture conditions combined some 1.9 million PBMCs per well with 10 IU/ml IL-2 and 8.5 to 10 ug/ml peptide pools. J is TRBJ1-2 and V is TRBV20-1; D is ambiguous. The sequencing here drew on CD4+ T cells from blood, cultured in vitro, taken before SARS-CoV-2 vaccination. The sequence came from a human donor who received a COVID-19 vaccine. DNA for the CDR3: TGCAGTGCGCGCGAGACTAACTATGGCTACACCTTC. Its translation is CSARETNYGYTF.